Each of the 23 T cell receptor beta chains below was sequenced from the same sample in a study of blood T cell repertoires in COVID-19. Data came from immunoSEQ multiplex PCR; TCRdb stores just in-frame clones and leaves some out. The sample consists of about 120,000 clones, 79% of them appearing once. Sequenced material: peripheral blood. The receptors here all came from a woman aged 80 or over with acute or convalescent COVID-19.

V and J are TRBV7-3 and TRBJ1-6; 10 positions match TRBD1. The germline CDR1 and CDR2 sequences are SGHTA and FQGTGA. The CDR3 has 15 amino acids. Trimming at V came to 5 bases and at J to 8 bases, leaving 6 bases not matched to a gene. The CDR3: CASSDRDRGDSPLHF. CDR3 in DNA: TGTGCCAGCAGCGACCGGGACAGGGGAGATTCACCCCTCCACTTT.

The V gene is TRBV12-3 or TRBV12-4, the J gene TRBJ2-7, with D tentatively TRBD1 (7 bases). This CDR3 has 12 residues. Trimming stripped 6 bases from V and 7 bases from J, with 13 bases between. The CDR3 DNA reads TGTGCCAGCAGCCGGGACAGCGGGGAGCAGTACTTC. Translation: CASSRDSGEQYF.

The J gene is TRBJ2-3, the V gene TRBV9, with D tentatively TRBD1 (7 bases). V lost 3 bases and J lost 4, with 18 bases in between. CDR3 length: 16 amino acids. Germline V gene data show CDR1 as SGDLS and CDR2 as YYNGEE. The CDR3 DNA sequence: TGTGCCAGCAGCGAGAGAGGGGGGACAGAAGCAGATACGCAGTATTTT. This codes for CASSERGGTEADTQYF.

The chain joins TRBV6-1 to TRBJ1-2; 7 nucleotides agree with TRBD1. CDR3 length: 15 amino acids. The germline V gene encodes CDR1 MNHNS and CDR2 SASEGT. The ends lost 0 bases at V and 3 bases at J; junction bases unmatched: 4. The CDR3 DNA follows: TGTGCCAGCAGTGAAGCAAGTGACAGGGACTATGGCTACACCTTC. Protein product: CASSEASDRDYGYTF.

This chain uses TRBV28 with TRBJ1-2, with 10 bases aligning to TRBD1. Germline CDR1 MDHEN, CDR2 SYDVKM. Trimming removed 7 bases from V and 8 bases from J; junction bases left unmatched: 10. This CDR3 is 14 amino acids long. The CDR3 region has the DNA TGTGCCAGCACCCTCGGGACAGGGGTATTCGGCTACACCTTC. Its translation: CASTLGTGVFGYTF.

As concerns this clone: Other DNA sequences in this sample translate to the same CDR3. The CDR3 bases are TGTGCCAGTAGTGGAACAGGGGGGGGCAATCAGCCCCAGCATTTT. This sequence encodes CASSGTGGGNQPQHF. The V call is TRBV19, the J call TRBJ1-5, with 8 bases lining up with TRBD1. V was clipped by 5 bases and J by 2 bases; unmatched bases: 5. CDR1 is LNHDA, CDR2 SQIVND, per germline (reference sequence). This CDR3 has 15 amino acids.

The chain combines TRBV15 with TRBJ1-5, with D unclear. Germline values: CDR1 LNHNV, CDR2 YYDKDF (reference sequence). V was trimmed by 0 bases and J by 6 bases, leaving 6 bases between them. The CDR3 consists of 13 residues. The CDR3 reads CATSRDPSQPQHF. CDR3 nucleotides: TGTGCCACCAGCAGAGATCCCAGTCAGCCCCAGCATTTT. Full variable domain (missing parts from reference TRBV15 and TRBJ1-5): DAMVIQNPRYQVTQFGKPVTLSCSQTLNHNVMYWYQQKSSQAPKLLFHYYDKDFNNEADTPDNFQSRRPNTSFCFLDIRSPGLGDTAMYLCATSRDPSQPQHFGDGTRLSIL.

This chain connects TRBV19 to TRBJ1-2; TRBD1 matches 9 bases. The CDR3 totals 17 residues. CDR1 is LNHDA, CDR2 SQIVND, per germline (reference sequence). V was clipped by 6 bases and J by 4 bases; unmatched bases: 15. CDR3 nucleotide sequence: TGTGCCAGTAGCCACCCCCCGGGACAGGGCGGTATCTATGGCTACACCTTC. Translated: CASSHPPGQGGIYGYTF.

V and J are TRBV5-5 and TRBJ2-1, with 10 nucleotides matching TRBD1. CDR1 and CDR2 from the germline V gene are SGHKS and YYEKEE (reference sequence). V lost 6 bases to trimming and J lost 6 bases; unmatched junction nucleotides: 15. CDR3 length: 17 residues. The DNA of the CDR3 is TGTGCCAGCACCTCGACAAGTGGGGACAGGGGCACCAATGAGCAGTTCTTC. As protein: CASTSTSGDRGTNEQFF. Together with reference TRBV5-5 and TRBJ2-1, the CDR3 gives the full variable domain: DAGVTQSPTHLIKTRGQQVTLRCSPISGHKSVSWYQQVLGQGPQFIFQYYEKEERGRGNFPDRFSARQFPNYSSELNVNALLLGDSALYLCASTSTSGDRGTNEQFFGPGTRLTVL.

The rearrangement joins TRBV18 to TRBJ1-1; no firm D call. Trimming left V 2 bases short and J 4 bases short, with 11 bases between. Per the germline V gene, CDR1 is KGHSH and CDR2 is LQKENI. The CDR3 spans 14 residues. For the CDR3, the DNA is TGTGCCAGCTCACCAACTGTTGAGGGCACTGAAGCTTTCTTT. This sequence encodes CASSPTVEGTEAFF.

The chain couples TRBV6-1 to TRBJ1-3; D ambiguous. V lost 2 bases, J lost 0 bases, and 11 bases lay in between. CDR3 length: 16 amino acids. CDR1 is MNHNS and CDR2 is SASEGT in the germline V gene. As DNA, the CDR3 is TGTGCCAGCAGTGAACATGCAGTCAGCTCTGGAAACACCATATATTTT. Its protein product is CASSEHAVSSGNTIYF.

This chain joins TRBV18 and TRBJ2-2; 8 bases match TRBD1. Trimming at V came to 3 bases and at J to 1 base, leaving 10 bases not matched to a gene. Germline V gene sequence: CDR1 KGHSH, CDR2 LQKENI. The CDR3 is 18 amino acids. Here the CDR3 DNA reads TGTGCCAGCTCACCGGGCCAGGGGGCCCCTAGGAACACCGGGGAGCTGTTTTTT. It translates to CASSPGQGAPRNTGELFF.

The rearrangement uses TRBV30 and TRBJ1-4, with a weak D call TRBD1 (6 bases). Between the trimmed V and J ends, which lost 2 bases and 10 bases, there was a span of 20 bases. Germline V CDR1 and CDR2: GTSNPN, SVGIG (reference sequence). The CDR3 is 15 residues long. Here the CDR3 reads CAWSPSSGASGKLFF. DNA for the CDR3: TGTGCCTGGAGTCCCTCCTCAGGGGCCTCAGGAAAACTGTTTTTT.

This clone has only a few counts. This chain joins TRBV29-1 and TRBJ2-4; 9 nucleotides align to TRBD2. The V and J ends lost 2 bases and 13 bases, in that order; junction bases with no gene match: 3. CDR3 length: 11 residues. CDR1 and CDR2 (germline): SQVTM, ANQGSEA. The CDR3 region has the DNA TGCAGCGTTGAAAAAGCGGGAGGCCAGTACTTC. It specifies CSVEKAGGQYF.

This chain joins TRBV15 and TRBJ1-4; 9 bases fit TRBD1. The V gene end was trimmed by 1 base and the J gene end by 4 bases; junction bases not matched to a gene: 4. CDR3 length: 16 amino acids. The V gene's germline CDR1 is LNHNV and CDR2 YYDKDF (reference sequence). CDR3 region: CATSRGGTGFNEKLFF. The CDR3 nucleotides are TGTGCCACCAGCAGAGGGGGGACAGGGTTTAATGAAAAACTGTTTTTT.

The chain is built from TRBV3-1 (or the pseudogene TRBV3-2) and TRBJ2-1; D not certain. The V gene's germline CDR1 is LGHDT and CDR2 YNNKEL (reference sequence). This CDR3 is 12 amino acids long. With 3 bases removed from V and 10 bases from J, the gap between germline ends came to 10 bases. CDR3 sequence reads: CASSQALPEQFF. The CDR3 DNA reads as TGTGCCAGCAGCCAGGCCTTACCCGAGCAGTTCTTC.

This clone is a singleton in its sample. The chain is built from TRBV7-6 and TRBJ2-1; 7 nucleotides match TRBD2. CDR3 length equals 15 residues. Germline V gene sequence: CDR1 SGHVS, CDR2 FNYEAQ. V lost 5 bases, J lost 6 bases, and 10 bases stayed unmatched. The CDR3 DNA reads as TGTGCCAGCAGCCTCTCCGGACTAGGTTTCAATGAGCAGTTCTTC. This gives the protein CASSLSGLGFNEQFF. Using reference TRBV7-6 and TRBJ2-1 for the parts outside the CDR3, the full variable domain is GAGVSQSPRYKVTKRGQDVALRCDPISGHVSLYWYRQALGQGPEFLTYFNYEAQQDKSGLPNDRFSAERPEGSISTLTIQRTEQRDSAMYRCASSLSGLGFNEQFFGPGTRLTVL.

The chain recombines TRBV5-1 with TRBJ2-2, with 10 bases matching TRBD2. The CDR3 covers 16 residues. The V and J ends lost 1 base and 6 bases, in that order; junction bases with no gene match: 6. Germline V CDR1 and CDR2: SGHRS, YFSETQ. CDR3 region: CASSLNPSGGAGELFF. The CDR3 DNA follows: TGCGCCAGCAGCTTGAATCCCAGCGGGGGGGCCGGGGAGCTGTTTTTT.

This clone was recorded a few times. The chain is built from TRBV11-3 and TRBJ2-7; 8 bases are a match to TRBD1. Germline CDR1 is SGHNT and CDR2 is YENEEA. The V gene end was trimmed by 8 bases and the J gene end by 3 bases; junction bases not matched to a gene: 6. This CDR3 is built from 13 residues. CDR3 nucleotides: TGTGCCAGCGACGGGGACAGGCTCTACGAGCAGTACTTC. Protein: CASDGDRLYEQYF.

On this clone itself: The sample holds other DNA sequences that translate to the same CDR3. This rearrangement joins TRBV28 to TRBJ1-5; 9 nucleotides agree with TRBD1. The trim removed 6 bases at V and 5 bases at J, leaving 2 bases unmatched. Germline-derived CDR1 and CDR2 are MDHEN and SYDVKM. The length of the CDR3 is 13 residues. In DNA, the CDR3 is TGTGCCAGCAGACAGGGGGCGGATCAGCCCCAGCATTTT. This encodes CASRQGADQPQHF.

The chain employs TRBV11-3 and TRBJ2-1, with D perhaps matching TRBD1 (6 bases). CDR1 is SGHNT and CDR2 is YENEEA in the germline V gene. The ends were cut back, 5 bases at V and 11 bases at J, with 13 bases in the middle. This CDR3 contains 12 residues. CDR3 nucleotides: TGTGCCAGCAGCCCGAATAGGGGGAAGCAGTTCTTC. Translated: CASSPNRGKQFF.

The chain couples TRBV3-1 (or the pseudogene TRBV3-2) to TRBJ1-2, with TRBD1 matching over 8 bases. Germline V gene lookup returns CDR1 LGHDT and CDR2 YNNKEL (reference sequence). The CDR3 is 13 amino acids. J lost 5 bases, V lost 1 base, and 0 bases had no gene match. CDR3 region: CASSQGQGYGYTF. DNA for the CDR3: TGTGCCAGCAGCCAAGGACAGGGGTATGGCTACACCTTC.

The chain employs TRBV2 and TRBJ1-1, with 8 bases identical to TRBD1. Germline assignment: CDR1 SNHLY and CDR2 FYNNEI. The CDR3 runs to 15 residues. With V trimmed by 6 bases and J by 5 bases, 11 bases remained unmatched. The CDR3 sequence is CASRRGGGQGTEAFF. CDR3 bases: TGTGCCAGCAGAAGGGGGGGCGGACAGGGAACTGAAGCTTTCTTT. Together with reference TRBV2 and TRBJ1-1, the CDR3 gives the full variable domain: EPEVTQTPSHQVTQMGQEVILRCVPISNHLYFYWYRQILGQKVEFLVSFYNNEISEKSEIFDDQFSVERPDGSNFTLKIRSTKLEDSAMYFCASRRGGGQGTEAFFGQGTRLTVV.